The sequence of this T cell receptor beta chain was determined in a study of shared clonotypes between healthy human individuals. Study summary: For every donor, three CD4 naive, three CD4 memory, two CD8 naive and one CD8 memory plates were used.

Here immunoSEQ multiplex PCR was the method, and the copy in TCRdb shows in-frame clones only, minus some. The data show roughly 680,000 clones, with roughly two thirds seen just once and under 2% held by the top ten. This clone has just one count. Its target is unknown. Division of CD4+ cells produced a CD45RA+ naive subset and a CD45RA-negative memory subset. This CDR3 contains 15 residues. Germline CDR1 is SGHNT and CDR2 is YENEEA. V trimming: 5 bases; J trimming: 2 bases; junction bases outside the gene matches: 4. Whole-study results and caveats: Generation probability values for non-shared clonotypes were lower than those for clonotypes shared by all four donors. With a handful of donors compared, around 5% of naive CD4 clonotypes were shared.

Source material: memory CD4+ T cells sorted from blood. Subset defined: CD45RA-negative fraction. The clonotype comes from a woman in her twenties or thirties in good health. The V call is TRBV11-3, the J call TRBJ2-5, with 11 bases matching TRBD2. The CDR3 DNA reads TGTGCCAGCAGCAAACGGACTAGCGGGCAAGAGACCCAGTACTTC. Its translation: CASSKRTSGQETQYF.